These 9 T cell receptor beta chains were sequenced from one sample in a study of CD8+CD57+ T cells in acquired aplastic anemia. The TCR beta profiling, which covered VDJ combination and CDR3 sequence, was carried out using genomic DNA as the template. TCRdb analysed the reads with MiXCR anew, one entry per CDR3 protein. The profile shows roughly 180,000 distinct CDR3 sequences, about 47% of them singletons. The sample consisted of sorted CD4+, CD8+, or CD8+CD57+ T cells (not recorded which) from PBMCs. These receptors came from a human donor in good health.

This clonotype was counted many times. The chain combines TRBV5-6 with TRBJ2-3, with 8 bases that match TRBD2. The junction had 6 bases not matched to a gene; V was cut back by 0 bases and J by 6 bases. The germline CDR1 and CDR2 sequences are SGHDT and YYEEEE. The CDR3 length is 15 residues. The CDR3, as DNA: TGTGCCAGCAGCTTGGCGGGAGGGCCCTCCGATACGCAGTATTTT. Translation gives CASSLAGGPSDTQYF. The whole variable domain, filled in from reference TRBV5-6 and TRBJ2-3, reads DAGVTQSPTHLIKTRGQQVTLRCSPKSGHDTVSWYQQALGQGPQFIFQYYEEEERQRGNFPDRFSGHQFPNYSSELNVNALLLGDSALYLCASSLAGGPSDTQYFGPGTRLTVL.

CDR3 in DNA: TGTGCCAGCAGCCAAGATCGGTTATCCTACGAGCAGTACTTC. The encoded protein is CASSQDRLSYEQYF. V is TRBV2 and J is TRBJ2-7; D ambiguous. The V and J ends lost 6 bases and 1 base respectively, with 13 bases between them. CDR1 and CDR2 from the germline V gene are SNHLY and FYNNEI. This CDR3 spans 14 amino acids.

The gene calls are TRBV20-1 and TRBJ2-7, with a weak D call TRBD1 (5 bases). Germline assignment: CDR1 DFQATT and CDR2 SNEGSKA (reference sequence). The CDR3 loop spans 13 amino acids. Trimming pared 1 base from V and 3 bases from J, leaving 10 bases between. The CDR3 loop is CSARADQGYEQYF. CDR3 in DNA: TGCAGTGCTAGAGCGGACCAGGGCTACGAGCAGTACTTC.

This clonotype has just one count. V and J are TRBV7-9 and TRBJ2-3; D remains unclear. The CDR3 consists of 12 residues. CDR1 and CDR2 from the germline V gene are SEHNR and FQNEAQ (reference sequence). V lost 5 bases to trimming and J lost 7 bases, with 10 bases between them. CDR3 sequence: CASSPGLYTQYF. Here the CDR3 DNA reads TGTGCCAGCAGCCCGGGTCTGTATACGCAGTATTTT.

This clonotype turned up a few times. V and J are TRBV5-5 and TRBJ2-7; a possible D gene is TRBD2 (6 bases). Germline CDR1 reads SGHKS; CDR2 reads YYEKEE (reference sequence). V dropped 0 bases and J dropped 1 base, with 8 bases sitting between them. The CDR3 covers 14 residues. CDR3 DNA sequence: TGTGCCAGCAGCTTGGTCCGGGGGTCCTACGAGCAGTACTTC. This sequence encodes CASSLVRGSYEQYF.

The V call is TRBV3-1, the J call TRBJ2-7, with D uncertain. Germline-derived CDR1 and CDR2 are LGHDT and YNNKEL (reference sequence). The ends were cut back, 2 bases at V and 3 bases at J, with 5 bases in the middle. The CDR3 totals 12 residues. CDR3 in DNA: TGTGCCAGCAGCCAATGGTACTACGAGCAGTACTTC. Protein product: CASSQWYYEQYF.

Only a few counts were recorded for this clonotype. A much larger clone lies one base from this, so it may be a read error. The chain employs TRBV12-3 or TRBV12-4 and TRBJ2-7, with 9 nucleotides matching TRBD1. This CDR3 has 14 amino acids. CDR3: CASSRDREMDERYF. As DNA, the CDR3 is TGTGCCAGCAGTCGGGACAGGGAGATGGACGAGCGGTACTTC.

This clonotype was seen more than once but under ten times. This chain joins TRBV7-2 and TRBJ2-7; unclear D gene. This CDR3 has 12 residues. Trimming took 2 bases from V and 4 from J, leaving 6 bases between them. CDR1 SGHTA and CDR2 FQGNSA come from the germline V gene. In DNA, the CDR3 is TGTGCCAGCAGCTTATGGGGTTACGAGCAGTACTTC. Amino acids: CASSLWGYEQYF.

The chain carries TRBV7-2 and TRBJ2-2, with D hard to call. The CDR3 length is 13 residues. Trimming took 2 bases from V and 5 from J, leaving 6 bases between them. CDR1 and CDR2 (germline): SGHTA, FQGNSA. The CDR3 DNA follows: TGTGCCAGCAGCTTACTCCGGACCGGGGAGCTGTTTTTT. The encoded protein is CASSLLRTGELFF.